The 4 T cell receptor beta chains below were found in one sample sequenced in a study of T cells in localized non-small cell lung cancer (dated by TCRdb to about 2020). Preparation of the library involved the immunoSEQ multiplex PCR assay. TCRdb mirrors the immuneACCESS table, restricted to in-frame sequences. Some clones are absent from its copies; in checked studies, under half trace to an unresolved V gene, and the reason for the others is unknown. The sample table contains under 45,000 clones; only one count was recorded for roughly four fifths of them. Approximately 8.6% of the sample belongs to the ten largest clones. Source: PBMCs, taken before any cancer treatment. The receptors were sampled from a man aged 40 to 69 with stage II lung adenocarcinoma.

The chain is built from TRBV6-9 and TRBJ1-5; D remains unclear. The V gene lost 6 bases and the J gene lost 7 bases, with 16 bases spanning the gap. The CDR3 totals 14 residues. Germline V CDR1 and CDR2: MNHGY, SVAAGI. CDR3 sequence: CASRPVKAGQPQHF. The CDR3 DNA sequence: TGTGCCAGCAGACCTGTGAAAGCGGGCCAGCCCCAGCATTTT.

This chain connects TRBV6-5 to TRBJ1-5, with unresolved D. The germline V gene has CDR1 MNHEY and CDR2 SVGAGI. The CDR3 runs 13 residues. V was pared by 0 bases and J by 3 bases, with 3 bases between. The CDR3 DNA follows: TGTGCCAGCAGTTACTCGTTCAATCAGCCCCAGCATTTT. The encoded protein is CASSYSFNQPQHF.

V usage is TRBV5-1 and J usage is TRBJ2-5, with TRBD1 as a possible D gene (6 bases). In germline, CDR1 is SGHRS, CDR2 YFSETQ. V was clipped by 0 bases and J by 5 bases, with 11 bases between them. The CDR3 runs 14 residues. The CDR3 sequence is CASSLDRVEETQYF. DNA of the CDR3: TGCGCCAGCAGCTTGGACAGGGTAGAGGAGACCCAGTACTTC.

The V call is TRBV28, the J call TRBJ1-2, with D possibly TRBD1 on 6 matching bases. The V end lost 5 bases, the J end lost 3 bases, and 7 bases lay between the germline ends. The CDR3 sequence is 12 residues long. Germline V lookup: CDR1 MDHEN, CDR2 SYDVKM. The chain's CDR3 is CASSPGDYGYTF. CDR3 in DNA: TGTGCCAGCAGTCCAGGGGACTATGGCTACACCTTC.